Listed below are T cell receptor beta chains from one sample, sequenced in a study of OX40 agonist ivuxolimab in advanced cancers. Clones were sequenced by immunoSEQ multiplex PCR, and TCRdb holds only the in-frame ones, with some missing. The table has around 72,000 clones, roughly 80% seen once; the top ten hold 5%. Material: CD4+ or CD8+ T cells sorted from blood, obtained in a trial of the OX40 agonist ivuxolimab. The receptors stem from an adult with an advanced solid tumor such as melanoma, head and neck, liver or kidney cancer. The CDR3 runs from the conserved cysteine through the conserved F or W. Fields, in order: J gene, D gene, V gene, clone size, CDR3 protein, CDR3 DNA. The D gene is left open where the match is weak. Size values are once, few and many counts, or a class for expanded clones, and some rows have none.

TRBJ2-1 - TRBV4-2 - CASSQELGRGEQFF TGTGCCAGCAGCCAAGAATTAGGCCGTGGTGAGCAGTTCTTC
TRBJ1-2 - TRBV4-2 - CASSQAGTGFYGYTF TGTGCCAGCAGCCAAGCCGGGACGGGATTTTATGGCTACACCTTC
TRBJ2-2 - TRBV13 - CASKIRLGDTGELFF TGTGCCAGCAAGATCCGCCTCGGAGACACCGGGGAGCTGTTTTTT
TRBJ1-1 - TRBV6-5 - CASSWGGRIAEAFF TGTGCCAGCAGTTGGGGGGGAAGAATTGCTGAAGCTTTCTTT
TRBJ1-6 - TRBV6-1 - CASREDRRSSYNSPLHF TGTGCCAGCAGAGAAGACAGGCGGAGCTCCTATAATTCACCCCTCCACTTT
TRBJ2-4 - TRBV14 few CASSHPRGSNIQYF TGTGCCAGCAGCCACCCGAGGGGGTCAAACATTCAGTACTTC
TRBJ2-1 TRBD2 TRBV6-1 few CASSPTSAYNEQFF TGTGCCAGCAGTCCGACTAGCGCGTACAATGAGCAGTTCTTC
TRBJ1-1 - TRBV14 - CASSHQMGRAFF TGTGCCAGCAGCCACCAAATGGGTCGAGCTTTCTTT
TRBJ1-1 - TRBV5-1 - CASSQDGGVTEAFF TGCGCCAGCAGCCAGGATGGAGGAGTCACTGAAGCTTTCTTT
TRBJ1-5 - TRBV10-3 - CAISEDSQPQHF TGTGCCATCAGTGAAGATAGTCAGCCCCAGCATTTT
TRBJ2-2 - TRBV9 - CASSVLGSGELFF TGTGCCAGCAGCGTATTGGGTTCCGGGGAGCTGTTTTTT
TRBJ2-7 - TRBV6-5 - CASRRDRNSYEQYF TGTGCCAGCAGACGCGACAGGAATTCCTACGAGCAGTACTTC
TRBJ1-5 - TRBV4-2 - CASSQRPREGKQPQHF TGTGCCAGCAGCCAACGGCCCAGGGAGGGAAAACAGCCCCAGCATTTT
TRBJ2-3 - TRBV7-9 - CASSLWGDTDTQYF TGTGCCAGCAGCTTATGGGGGGACACAGATACGCAGTATTTT
TRBJ2-1 TRBD2 TRBV10-3 - CAISLQSGTSGSWASNEQFF TGTGCCATCAGCCTACAGTCCGGGACTAGCGGGAGTTGGGCCTCTAATGAGCAGTTCTTC
TRBJ1-1 - TRBV5-1 - CASSLGEYVRMNTEAFF TGCGCCAGCAGCTTGGGGGAGTACGTCCGTATGAACACTGAAGCTTTCTTT
TRBJ1-1 - TRBV11-3 - CASSPLSPLDTEAFF TGTGCCAGCAGCCCCTTATCCCCCCTGGACACTGAAGCTTTCTTT
TRBJ2-7 TRBD1 TRBV5-1 - CASREGTGYEQYF TGCGCCAGCAGGGAAGGGACAGGCTACGAGCAGTACTTC
TRBJ2-6 - TRBV7-9 - CASNAAGANVLTF TGTGCCAGCAACGCAGCTGGGGCCAACGTCCTGACTTTC
TRBJ1-3 - TRBV7-9 - CASSFGQGNTIYF TGTGCCAGCAGCTTCGGACAGGGAAACACCATATATTTT
TRBJ2-2 - TRBV5-4 - CASSLTGEGTGELFF TGTGCCAGCAGCTTGACAGGGGAGGGCACCGGGGAGCTGTTTTTT
TRBJ1-2 - TRBV6-1 few CASSEYDRPYGYTF TGTGCCAGCAGTGAATACGACAGACCCTATGGCTACACCTTC
TRBJ1-1 - TRBV4-3 - CASSLQGGSEAFF TGCGCCAGCAGCCTGCAGGGAGGCTCGGAAGCTTTCTTT
TRBJ2-3 - TRBV2 - CASSLNGEDTQYF TGTGCCAGCAGTCTGAACGGGGAAGATACGCAGTATTTT
TRBJ2-7 TRBD1 TRBV7-2 - CASTPRTGAVEQYF TGTGCCAGCACCCCGAGGACAGGGGCAGTCGAGCAGTACTTC
TRBJ2-1 - TRBV19 once CASSNRDTNYNEQFF TGTGCCAGTAGTAATCGGGATACTAACTACAATGAGCAGTTCTTC
TRBJ1-1 - TRBV10-3 once CAISESQGDTEAFF TGTGCCATCAGTGAGTCCCAGGGCGACACTGAAGCTTTCTTT
TRBJ2-7 TRBD1 TRBV6-1 - CASRESGTGIYEQYF TGTGCCAGCAGGGAATCCGGGACAGGGATCTACGAGCAGTACTTC